These T cell receptor beta chains were read from a single sample in a study of T cell responses to AZD1222 COVID-19 vaccine. Repertoires were generated with immunoSEQ multiplex PCR, while TCRdb's copy carries only in-frame clones and drops some. The sample includes 180,000 or so clones, more than 70% of them seen just once. The sample consisted of peripheral blood, taken 28 days after the second AZD1222 dose. Receptors originate from an adult who received the AZD1222 COVID-19 vaccine. Each CDR3 is given with its conserved first and last residue.

TRBV6-5,TRBJ2-7,CASRQGSSQQYF
TRBV10-2,TRBJ2-3,CASRRATSGSYYTQYF
TRBV19,TRBJ2-1,CASRTGGWYNEQFF
TRBV28,TRBJ1-3,CASKSPGEGNTIYF
TRBV5-4,TRBJ2-2,CASSLDQNTGELFF
TRBV6-2/TRBV6-3,TRBJ2-3,CASSFRLAGNVGTDTQYF
TRBV28,TRBJ2-7,CASSPEGVRTYEQYF
TRBV27,TRBJ2-3,CASSLYNRGPGDTQYF
TRBV19,TRBJ1-4,CASSILGSTNEKLFF
TRBV27,TRBJ2-7,CASSPRGGPYEQYF
TRBV7-2,TRBJ2-3,CASSLFGSSDTQYF
TRBV4-3,TRBJ2-7,CASSRLVTGLAGIYEQYF
TRBV4-2,TRBJ2-1,CASSQDGTGVYNEQFF
TRBV10-3,TRBJ2-1,CAISEAQGNEQFF
TRBV6-5,TRBJ2-7,CASSLYLAGAYEQYF
TRBV5-1,TRBJ2-1,CASSLALAGAEQFF
TRBV3-1/TRBV3-2,TRBJ1-6,CASSQDPGWNNSPLHF
TRBV7-9,TRBJ2-1,CASSSGTSGEDEQFF
TRBV7-8,TRBJ2-2,CASSSYRGLGGELFF
TRBV11-3,TRBJ2-7,CASSSDKSYEQYF
TRBV19,TRBJ1-6,CASSSRTGETSPLHF
TRBV24-1,TRBJ2-2,CATRTGDHTGELFF
TRBV9,TRBJ2-3,CASSVSPGTSGTDTQYF
TRBV5-1,TRBJ2-1,CASSSTLTYNEQFF
TRBV4-2,TRBJ1-3,CASSQGDPPAGGNTIYF
TRBV19,TRBJ1-5,CASTTSRTSFLAQHF
TRBV27,TRBJ1-5,CASSGGQYNNQPQHF
TRBV10-3,TRBJ2-2,CASTGGQGYGELFF
TRBV24-1,TRBJ2-3,CATGGGADTQYF
TRBV7-2,TRBJ1-5,CASSSNRGQPQHF
TRBV7-2,TRBJ2-2,CASSSTANTGELFF
TRBV6-7,TRBJ1-5,CASSYTREGGTCPSNQPQHF
TRBV19,TRBJ2-7,CASSAVGGTSYEQYF
TRBV10-3,TRBJ2-1,CAIMVAYNEQFF
TRBV6-5,TRBJ1-3,CASTRRTDSGNTIYF
TRBV10-3,TRBJ2-5,CAISKRASGESLQETQYF
TRBV5-1,TRBJ2-7,CASSEGGEQYF
TRBV18,TRBJ2-7,CASSTRAGRDNEQYF
TRBV24-1,TRBJ2-3,CATSDPGQGNRDTQYF
TRBV12-3/TRBV12-4,TRBJ1-2,CASSTWVGYGYTF
TRBV23-1,TRBJ2-7,CASSQSGDSRSYEQYF
TRBV18,TRBJ2-7,CASSPGPGYEQYF
TRBV7-3,TRBJ2-2,CASSLFPQGGELFF
TRBV3-1/TRBV3-2,TRBJ2-7,CASSCGPGLAGPNRTYEQYF
TRBV7-3,TRBJ2-4,CASSLTGGWQNIQYF
TRBV9,TRBJ2-2,CASSVNQAGELFF
TRBV27,TRBJ1-2,CASSSRGAGYGYTF
TRBV7-2,TRBJ2-5,CASSFGTSGMKTQYF
TRBV7-9,TRBJ2-1,CASTPSYNEQFF
TRBV7-2,TRBJ1-1,CASRTPGGAEAFF
TRBV7-8,TRBJ2-5,CASSFGSGRGGETQYF